A single sample is the source of the 21 T cell receptor beta chains below, sequenced in a study of cytomegalovirus exposure and HLA in healthy donors. Both 60 Vbeta primers and 13 Jbeta primers went into the PCR. Assay: immunoSEQ multiplex PCR; the TCRdb copy retains only in-frame clones and omits some. This sample has roughly 160,000 clones, with 80% found just once. The sample taken for sequencing was PBMCs. The origin of the receptors is a man between 18 and 29 years old in good health and CMV-seropositive.

The chain joins TRBV9 to TRBJ1-2; 7 bases fit TRBD1. V trimming: 2 bases; J trimming: 10 bases; junction bases outside the gene matches: 2. The CDR3 sequence is 11 residues long. CDR1 and CDR2 (germline): SGDLS, YYNGEE. As DNA, the CDR3 is TGTGCCAGCAGCGTGGACAGGTCCTACACCTTC. Translated: CASSVDRSYTF.

The chain couples TRBV7-2 to TRBJ2-1; maybe TRBD1 (5 bases). Germline V gene data show CDR1 as SGHTA and CDR2 as FQGNSA. The CDR3 contains 14 residues. Trimming removed 1 base at V and 8 bases at J, with 12 bases between. The CDR3 loop reads CASSLDRYHDEQFF. DNA of the CDR3: TGTGCCAGCAGCTTAGACAGGTATCACGATGAGCAGTTCTTC. The complete variable domain, with remaining parts taken from reference TRBV7-2 and TRBJ2-1, reads GAGVSQSPSNKVTEKGKDVELRCDPISGHTALYWYRQSLGQGLEFLIYFQGNSAPDKSGLPSDRFSAERTGGSVSTLTIQRTQQEDSAVYLCASSLDRYHDEQFFGPGTRLTVL.

This clone appeared a single time. The V and J genes are TRBV6-1 and TRBJ1-1; possible D gene TRBD1, 6 bases. V lost 4 bases and J lost 0, with 9 bases in between. CDR1 and CDR2 from the germline V gene are MNHNS and SASEGT. CDR3 length equals 14 residues. CDR3 in amino acids: CASSGGTMNTEAFF. The CDR3 DNA follows: TGTGCCAGCAGTGGGGGGACAATGAACACTGAAGCTTTCTTT.

The V and J genes are TRBV7-9 and TRBJ1-1; 7 bases fit TRBD1. The CDR3 runs to 14 residues. Germline V gives CDR1 SEHNR, CDR2 FQNEAQ (reference sequence). The ends lost 1 base at V and 8 bases at J; junction bases unmatched: 7. The CDR3 here is CASSLGTGLPEAFF. The CDR3 bases are TGTGCCAGCAGCTTAGGGACAGGCTTACCGGAAGCTTTCTTT.

V gene TRBV5-8 combines with J gene TRBJ2-5; D might be TRBD2 (7 bases). Germline V gene lookup returns CDR1 SGHTS and CDR2 YDEGEE. The CDR3 is made up of 16 amino acids. V lost 0 bases to trimming and J lost 2 bases, with 14 bases between them. Written as DNA, the CDR3 is TGTGCCAGCAGCTTGGCCGGGGGGACACCTCAAGAGACCCAGTACTTC. Translating gives CASSLAGGTPQETQYF.

This clone occurred a few times. This rearrangement joins TRBV4-2 to TRBJ2-2; TRBD2 agrees at 9 bases. Germline CDR1 LGHNA, CDR2 YNFKEQ. There are 16 residues in the CDR3. V trimming: 1 base; J trimming: 4 bases; junction bases outside the gene matches: 4. CDR3 residues: CASSQVSGRTTGELFF. CDR3 nucleotides: TGTGCCAGCAGCCAAGTGAGCGGGAGGACCACCGGGGAGCTGTTTTTT.

The chain couples TRBV9 to TRBJ1-1, with 7 positions matching TRBD1. This CDR3 has 15 residues. J was trimmed by 3 bases and V by 2 bases; bases with no gene match: 7. CDR1 and CDR2 (germline): SGDLS, YYNGEE. The CDR3 here is CASSVLTQGDTEAFF. Written as DNA, the CDR3 is TGTGCCAGCAGCGTCCTCACGCAGGGGGACACTGAAGCTTTCTTT.

This rearrangement joins TRBV27 to TRBJ2-5; 14 bases match TRBD2. Germline assignment: CDR1 MNHEY and CDR2 SMNVEV (reference sequence). CDR3 length equals 18 residues. The V and J ends lost 2 bases and 5 bases, in that order; junction bases with no gene match: 10. As DNA, the CDR3 is TGTGCCAGCAGTTTAGGTCCGACTAGCGGGAGGGCCTGGGAGACCCAGTACTTC. This encodes CASSLGPTSGRAWETQYF.

V gene TRBV28 combines with J gene TRBJ2-5; D is uncertain. From germline, CDR1 is MDHEN and CDR2 SYDVKM. The CDR3 contains 11 residues. With 6 bases removed from V and 5 bases from J, the gap between germline ends came to 7 bases. CDR3 DNA: TGTGCCAGCAGCTCGGAGGAGACCCAGTACTTC. Its protein is CASSSEETQYF.

The table lists this clone with a few counts. The CDR3 reads CASSLGLAGPDTQYF. For the CDR3, the DNA is TGTGCCAGCAGCTTGGGTTTAGCGGGGCCAGATACGCAGTATTTT. The genes are TRBV5-4 and TRBJ2-3; 8 bases line up with TRBD2. This CDR3 region has 15 residues. J gave up 4 bases and V 0 bases, and 4 bases lay outside the gene matches. Germline CDR1 is SGHNT and CDR2 is YYREEE (reference sequence). The entire variable domain, with the rest obtained from reference TRBV5-4 and TRBJ2-3, is as follows: ETGVTQSPTHLIKTRGQQVTLRCSSQSGHNTVSWYQQALGQGPQFIFQYYREEENGRGNFPPRFSGLQFPNYSSELNVNALELDDSALYLCASSLGLAGPDTQYFGPGTRLTVL.

This chain joins TRBV9 and TRBJ1-6; TRBD1 agrees at 9 bases. CDR1 and CDR2 from the germline V gene are SGDLS and YYNGEE. The CDR3 contains 16 residues. The V segment lost 0 bases and the J segment 7 bases; nucleotides outside the gene matches: 5. The CDR3 DNA reads as TGTGCCAGCAGCGTAGGGAGGACAGGGGACAATTCACCCCTCCACTTT. Translated, it gives CASSVGRTGDNSPLHF.

This clone was recorded a few times. The chain uses TRBV7-8 and TRBJ2-5; weak D call: TRBD1 (6 bases). The germline V gene encodes CDR1 SGHVS and CDR2 FQNEAQ. Trimming removed 2 bases at V and 3 bases at J, with 7 bases between. CDR3 length: 13 residues. The CDR3 reads CASSLPGEETQYF. The CDR3 nucleotides are TGTGCCAGCAGCTTACCAGGGGAAGAGACCCAGTACTTC.

This clone was observed once. The V gene is TRBV29-1, the J gene TRBJ2-7, with 10 bases identical to TRBD1. The CDR3 extends over 12 amino acids. CDR1 is SQVTM and CDR2 is ANQGSEA in the germline V gene. Losses at the gene ends were 6 bases for V and 2 bases for J; bases not matched to a gene: 1. CDR3 coding DNA: TGCAGCGTGGGACAGGGGACCTACGAGCAGTACTTC. It codes for CSVGQGTYEQYF.

The J gene is TRBJ1-2, the V gene TRBV9; 10 bases map to TRBD1. The CDR3 is 15 amino acids. The junction had 8 bases not matched to a gene; V was cut back by 3 bases and J by 6 bases. Germline-derived CDR1 and CDR2 are SGDLS and YYNGEE. The chain's CDR3 is CASSASGTGVDGYTF. The CDR3, as DNA: TGTGCCAGCAGCGCATCCGGGACAGGGGTGGATGGCTACACCTTC.

The rearrangement joins TRBV23-1 to TRBJ2-5; 10 positions agree with TRBD1. TRBV23-1 counts as an open reading frame of uncertain function. The CDR3 is 15 amino acids. J lost 4 bases, V lost 6 bases, and 8 bases had no gene match. DNA for the CDR3: TGCGCCAGCAGAGGACAGGGGGTATTCGGAGAGACCCAGTACTTC. It is translated as CASRGQGVFGETQYF.

The chain is built from TRBV4-3 and TRBJ1-6; D perhaps matches TRBD1 (5 bases). Germline V lookup: CDR1 LGHNA, CDR2 YSLEER. V lost 0 bases and J lost 1, with 7 bases in between. This CDR3 is 16 amino acids long. The CDR3: CASSQESGSYNSPLHF. In DNA form, the CDR3 reads TGCGCCAGCAGCCAAGAATCAGGGTCCTATAATTCACCCCTCCACTTT.

The J gene is TRBJ2-1, the V gene TRBV18, with TRBD1 matching over 7 bases. With 4 bases clipped from V and 5 bases from J, the junction kept 17 bases outside the gene matches. CDR3 length: 18 amino acids. Germline CDR1 is KGHSH and CDR2 is LQKENI. CDR3 sequence reads: CASSRTWPTGQTNNEQFF. CDR3 sequence (DNA): TGTGCCAGCTCACGAACCTGGCCCACGGGACAGACAAACAATGAGCAGTTCTTC. Using reference TRBV18 and TRBJ2-1 for the parts outside the CDR3, the full variable domain is NAGVMQNPRHLVRRRGQEARLRCSPMKGHSHVYWYRQLPEEGLKFMVYLQKENIIDESGMPKERFSAEFPKEGPSILRIQQVVRGDSAAYFCASSRTWPTGQTNNEQFFGPGTRLTVL.

V gene TRBV4-2 combines with J gene TRBJ2-5; weak D call: TRBD1 (5 bases). The V and J ends lost 2 bases and 1 base respectively, with 8 bases between them. This CDR3 contains 14 residues. CDR1 LGHNA and CDR2 YNFKEQ come from the germline V gene. CDR3 amino acids: CASSQKTAQETQYF. DNA of the CDR3: TGTGCCAGCAGCCAAAAGACAGCCCAAGAGACCCAGTACTTC.

The chain combines TRBV7-8 with TRBJ2-1, with 13 bases that match TRBD2. Germline V lookup: CDR1 SGHVS, CDR2 FQNEAQ. Trimming removed 5 bases from V and 8 bases from J; junction bases left unmatched: 3. The CDR3 spans 14 residues. CDR3 in DNA: TGTGCCAGCAGCGGACTAGCGGGAGCTTATGAGCAGTTCTTC. Translating gives CASSGLAGAYEQFF.

This rearrangement joins TRBV6-5 to TRBJ2-5; D unclear. The J call is uncertain, as TRBJ2-7 better fits the DNA end. CDR1 is MNHEY, CDR2 SVGAGI, per germline. CDR3 length: 11 residues. In DNA, the CDR3 is TGTGCCAGCGCCACCCCAAACGAGCAGTACTTC. As protein: CASATPNEQYF.

This clone occurred once. Other nucleotide sequences from this sample produce the same CDR3. The CDR3 sequence: CASSPGTGNTEAFF. The CDR3 DNA follows: TGCGCCAGCAGCCCCGGGACAGGGAACACTGAAGCTTTCTTT. V gene TRBV5-1 combines with J gene TRBJ1-1; 8 positions match TRBD1. V lost 4 bases to trimming and J lost 1 base; unmatched junction nucleotides: 3. Germline CDR1 SGHRS, CDR2 YFSETQ. The CDR3 is 14 residues long.